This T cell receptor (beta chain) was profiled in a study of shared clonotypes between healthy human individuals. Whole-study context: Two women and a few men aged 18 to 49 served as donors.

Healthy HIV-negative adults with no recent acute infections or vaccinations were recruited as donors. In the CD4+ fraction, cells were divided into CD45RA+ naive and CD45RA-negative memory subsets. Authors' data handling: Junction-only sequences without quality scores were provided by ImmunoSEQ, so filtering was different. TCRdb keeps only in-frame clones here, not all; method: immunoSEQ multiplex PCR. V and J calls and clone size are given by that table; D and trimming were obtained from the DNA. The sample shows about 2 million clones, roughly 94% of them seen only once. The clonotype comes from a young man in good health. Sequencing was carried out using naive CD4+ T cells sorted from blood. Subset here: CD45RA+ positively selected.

CDR3: CASSPLGTTEEQYF. For the CDR3, the DNA is TGTGCCAGTAGTCCCCTCGGGACCACGGAGGAGCAGTACTTC. The rearrangement uses TRBV19 and TRBJ2-7; the D call may be TRBD1 or TRBD2 (5 bases each). Germline CDR1 is LNHDA and CDR2 is SQIVND (reference sequence). The CDR3 is made up of 14 amino acids. Trimming removed 5 bases at V and 7 bases at J, with 18 bases between.